The 32 T cell receptor beta chains given below trace back to one sample, sequenced in a study of blood T cell repertoires in COVID-19. The data were produced by immunoSEQ multiplex PCR, yet TCRdb's version contains in-frame clones alone and is incomplete. The sample yields some 210,000 clones, around 90% seen once. The specimen sequenced was peripheral blood. All receptors come from a man in his thirties or forties with acute or convalescent COVID-19.

The chain joins TRBV12-5 to TRBJ1-1; D is possibly TRBD1 (6 bases). Germline CDR1 is LGHNT and CDR2 is FRNRAP. The V and J ends lost 6 bases and 1 base respectively, with 9 bases between them. The CDR3 length is 13 residues. The CDR3 loop reads CASGLTGNTEAFF. In DNA form, the CDR3 reads TGTGCTAGTGGCTTGACAGGGAACACTGAAGCTTTCTTT.

The chain couples TRBV19 to TRBJ1-5; no clear D. With 2 bases removed from V and 3 bases from J, the gap between germline ends came to 5 bases. The CDR3 spans 13 residues. Germline V gives CDR1 LNHDA, CDR2 SQIVND (reference sequence). CDR3 sequence: CASSIQDNQPQHF. CDR3 sequence (DNA): TGTGCCAGTAGTATACAGGACAATCAGCCCCAGCATTTT.

The chain's CDR3 is CASNLGETQYF. CDR3 in DNA: TGTGCCAGCAACCTCGGGGAGACCCAGTACTTC. V is TRBV27 and J is TRBJ2-5; D is unresolved. Trimming took off 7 bases at V and 5 bases at J, with 8 bases between the two ends. The germline V gene encodes CDR1 MNHEY and CDR2 SMNVEV (reference sequence). The CDR3 runs 11 residues.

The chain recombines TRBV30 with TRBJ1-5; perhaps TRBD1 as D (6 bases). CDR1 and CDR2 (germline): GTSNPN, SVGIG (reference sequence). Trimming shortened V by 1 base and J by 6 bases, and 25 bases separated the two germline ends. This CDR3 region has 18 residues. Here the CDR3 DNA reads TGTGCCTGGAGTGGGTTGGATTCGGCAGGGGTCAAAACTCAGCCCCAGCATTTT. It is translated as CAWSGLDSAGVKTQPQHF.

The chain carries TRBV27 and TRBJ2-3; D is perhaps TRBD2 (5 bases). The CDR3 totals 15 residues. Germline CDR1 MNHEY, CDR2 SMNVEV (reference sequence). With 0 bases removed from V and 2 bases from J, the gap between germline ends came to 9 bases. CDR3 amino acids: CASSLSGDLTDTQYF. As DNA, the CDR3 is TGTGCCAGCAGTTTATCGGGAGACCTCACAGATACGCAGTATTTT.

The J gene is TRBJ1-5, the V gene TRBV6-1; unclear D gene. V was clipped by 3 bases and J by 7 bases, with 7 bases between them. CDR3 length: 12 residues. CDR1 is MNHNS and CDR2 is SASEGT in the germline V gene. In nucleotides, the CDR3 is TGTGCCAGCAGTGAGGGAGTCCAGCCCCAGCATTTT. Translation gives CASSEGVQPQHF.

V gene TRBV9 combines with J gene TRBJ2-6; D might be TRBD1 (5 bases). This CDR3 has 16 residues. The germline V gene has CDR1 SGDLS and CDR2 YYNGEE. Trimming stripped 1 base from V and 2 bases from J, with 10 bases between. CDR3 in DNA: TGTGCCAGCAGCGTATCTGGGGCCCCTGGGGCCAACGTCCTGACTTTC. Translating gives CASSVSGAPGANVLTF.

V gene TRBV10-2 combines with J gene TRBJ2-2; tentatively, D is TRBD1 (6 bases). The CDR3 length is 14 residues. Trimming shortened V by 3 bases and J by 8 bases, and 13 bases separated the two germline ends. Germline-derived CDR1 and CDR2 are WSHSY and SAAADI. For the CDR3, the DNA is TGCGCCAGCAGTGAAGGCAGGGGATTGGGGGAGCTGTTTTTT. Its translation: CASSEGRGLGELFF.

The rearrangement joins TRBV18 to TRBJ2-7; D might be TRBD2 (7 bases). Germline values: CDR1 KGHSH, CDR2 LQKENI. Trimming left V 1 base short and J 0 bases short, with 10 bases between. This CDR3 spans 15 amino acids. The CDR3 loop is CASSPRRGASYEQYF. The CDR3 DNA reads TGTGCCAGCTCACCACGTCGGGGGGCCTCCTACGAGCAGTACTTC. Drawing the rest from reference TRBV18 and TRBJ2-7, the complete variable domain is NAGVMQNPRHLVRRRGQEARLRCSPMKGHSHVYWYRQLPEEGLKFMVYLQKENIIDESGMPKERFSAEFPKEGPSILRIQQVVRGDSAAYFCASSPRRGASYEQYFGPGTRLTVT.

The chain recombines TRBV2 with TRBJ1-2; 8 bases fit TRBD1. The CDR3 spans 13 residues. The germline V gene encodes CDR1 SNHLY and CDR2 FYNNEI. The V segment lost 6 bases and the J segment 8 bases; nucleotides outside the gene matches: 8. CDR3 sequence (DNA): TGTGCCAGCAGCGGACAGGGAATCGGCGGCTACACCTTC. This codes for CASSGQGIGGYTF.

V and J are TRBV5-1 and TRBJ2-1; TRBD1 matches 9 bases. This CDR3 contains 15 residues. With 2 bases clipped from V and 7 bases from J, the junction kept 7 bases outside the gene matches. Per the germline V gene, CDR1 is SGHRS and CDR2 is YFSETQ. As DNA, the CDR3 is TGCGCCAGCAGCTTCCCCGGGACAGGGAGTAATGAGCAGTTCTTC. This encodes CASSFPGTGSNEQFF.

The chain combines TRBV4-2 with TRBJ2-1; the match to TRBD2 covers 10 bases. The CDR3 consists of 15 residues. Unmatched junction bases numbered 9, after V lost 7 bases and J lost 6 bases. The germline CDR1 and CDR2 sequences are LGHNA and YNFKEQ. In DNA form, the CDR3 reads TGTGCCAGCACTAACATGGGGACTAGCGTCAATGAGCAGTTCTTC. Residues: CASTNMGTSVNEQFF.

The chain uses TRBV1 and TRBJ2-7; TRBD2, the D gene given by the table, was not confirmed from the DNA. TRBV1 is a pseudogene segment. The CDR3 totals 16 residues. The CDR3 spells CTSSRVPSRQPFEQYF. The CDR3 bases are TGCACCAGCAGCCGCGTCCCTAGCCGTCAGCCATTCGAGCAGTACTTC.

This chain connects TRBV28 to TRBJ1-4; a possible D gene is TRBD1 (5 bases). CDR3 length: 13 residues. Trimming took 7 bases from V and 7 from J, leaving 13 bases between them. The V gene's germline CDR1 is MDHEN and CDR2 SYDVKM. The chain's CDR3 is CASNTGSSEKLFF. Here the CDR3 DNA reads TGTGCCAGCAACACAGGCTCGAGTGAAAAACTGTTTTTT.

This clone was recorded only once. The chain combines TRBV7-6 with TRBJ2-3, with 8 bases that match TRBD2. Germline V gene sequence: CDR1 SGHVS, CDR2 FNYEAQ. The CDR3 is 16 amino acids. V trimming: 0 bases; J trimming: 2 bases; junction bases outside the gene matches: 4. The CDR3: CASSLAIAGITDTQYF. The CDR3 DNA reads TGTGCCAGCAGCTTAGCGATAGCGGGAATCACAGATACGCAGTATTTT.

The genes are TRBV6-5 and TRBJ2-5; TRBD1 is a possible D gene (5 bases). V was trimmed by 5 bases and J by 2 bases, leaving 12 bases between them. CDR3 size: 14 residues. Germline CDR1 MNHEY, CDR2 SVGAGI. The CDR3 sequence is CASSPGMPQETQYF. The CDR3 nucleotides are TGTGCCAGCAGTCCAGGGATGCCTCAAGAGACCCAGTACTTC.

The gene calls are TRBV6-5 and TRBJ1-2; TRBD1 aligns across 7 bases. V lost 2 bases to trimming and J lost 5 bases; unmatched junction nucleotides: 5. Germline V gene lookup returns CDR1 MNHEY and CDR2 SVGAGI. The CDR3 runs to 14 residues. The CDR3 protein is CASSYAPGGYGYTF. The CDR3 nucleotides are TGTGCCAGCAGTTACGCCCCAGGGGGATATGGCTACACCTTC.

This rearrangement joins TRBV11-2 to TRBJ1-3; 8 bases map to TRBD1. Germline trimming cut 4 bases from V and 0 bases from J; bases unmatched to any gene: 11. This CDR3 region has 18 residues. CDR1 is SGHAT, CDR2 FQNNGV, per germline. The CDR3 region has the DNA TGTGCCAGCAGCTCGACAGGGGAAGGAGGCCTCTCTGGAAACACCATATATTTT. It is translated as CASSSTGEGGLSGNTIYF.

The V call is TRBV28, the J call TRBJ1-3; 8 bases agree with TRBD1. CDR3 length: 16 residues. The V and J ends lost 8 bases and 5 bases, in that order; junction bases with no gene match: 14. The germline CDR1 and CDR2 sequences are MDHEN and SYDVKM. The CDR3 protein is CASSIPDRAIRNTIYF. The CDR3 DNA reads as TGTGCCAGCTCCATTCCGGACAGGGCAATAAGAAACACCATATATTTT.

The chain uses TRBV20-1 and TRBJ2-1; D uncertain. V lost 5 bases, J lost 4 bases, and 6 bases lay in between. Germline loops: CDR1 DFQATT, CDR2 SNEGSKA (reference sequence). The CDR3 loop spans 11 amino acids. The CDR3: CSALTYNEQFF. The CDR3 coding sequence is TGCAGTGCTCTGACTTACAATGAGCAGTTCTTC.

V gene TRBV30 combines with J gene TRBJ2-2, with no clear D. This CDR3 region has 13 residues. CDR1 and CDR2 (germline): GTSNPN, SVGIG (reference sequence). The CDR3 DNA reads TGTGCATTGGGCCCCTTAGACACCGGGGAGCTGTTTTTT. This translates into CALGPLDTGELFF.

The chain is built from TRBV11-1 and TRBJ2-2; TRBD1 is a possible D gene (5 bases). Per the germline V gene, CDR1 is SGHAT and CDR2 is FQDESV (reference sequence). CDR3 length: 16 amino acids. The V and J ends lost 1 base and 5 bases respectively, with 14 bases between them. The CDR3 DNA follows: TGTGCCAGCAGCTTAGTTGCAGGGTCCCGAACCGGGGAGCTGTTTTTT. Protein sequence: CASSLVAGSRTGELFF.

The rearrangement uses TRBV11-3 and TRBJ1-1, with D possibly TRBD1 on 6 matching bases. Trimming shortened V by 5 bases and J by 1 base, and 11 bases separated the two germline ends. There are 14 residues in the CDR3. From germline, CDR1 is SGHNT and CDR2 YENEEA. The CDR3 protein is CASSPGQTNTEAFF. The CDR3 DNA reads TGTGCCAGCAGCCCTGGACAGACGAACACTGAAGCTTTCTTT.

The gene calls are TRBV5-1 and TRBJ2-1, with D maybe TRBD2 (6 bases). CDR3 length: 19 amino acids. V was pared by 0 bases and J by 8 bases, with 27 bases between. CDR1 and CDR2 (germline): SGHRS, YFSETQ. This CDR3 reads CASSLGGLTRPGRIDEQFF. CDR3 in DNA: TGCGCCAGCAGCTTGGGGGGCCTGACTAGGCCAGGTCGCATCGATGAGCAGTTCTTC.

V usage is TRBV6-5 and J usage is TRBJ1-1; D unclear. The V gene's germline CDR1 is MNHEY and CDR2 SVGAGI. The CDR3 has 15 residues. V lost 0 bases and J lost 1, with 9 bases in between. The CDR3 sequence: CASSYSWGGNTEAFF. In DNA, the CDR3 is TGTGCCAGCAGTTACTCGTGGGGAGGGAACACTGAAGCTTTCTTT.

The chain has TRBV7-3 and TRBJ2-7; TRBD2 agrees at 7 bases. V gave up 2 bases and J gave up 7 bases; unmatched junction bases: 5. The V gene's germline CDR1 is SGHTA and CDR2 FQGTGA. This CDR3 contains 13 residues. The DNA of the CDR3 is TGTGCCAGCAGCTTAGGCGGGAGAGGTGAGCAGTACTTC. It yields the protein CASSLGGRGEQYF. The complete variable domain, with remaining parts taken from reference TRBV7-3 and TRBJ2-7, reads GAGVSQTPSNKVTEKGKYVELRCDPISGHTALYWYRQSLGQGPEFLIYFQGTGAADDSGLPNDRFFAVRPEGSVSTLKIQRTERGDSAVYLCASSLGGRGEQYFGPGTRLTVT.

This clone appeared a single time. V is TRBV28 and J is TRBJ2-7; D is possibly TRBD2 (6 bases). V dropped 6 bases and J dropped 0 bases, with 12 bases sitting between them. The germline V gene has CDR1 MDHEN and CDR2 SYDVKM. This CDR3 is 14 amino acids long. This chain's CDR3 is CASRTTGSSYEQYF. In DNA form, the CDR3 reads TGTGCCAGCAGAACCACCGGGAGCTCCTACGAGCAGTACTTC.

This chain uses TRBV28 with TRBJ2-1, with a possible D match to TRBD2 (6 bases). Trimming removed 8 bases at V and 1 base at J, with 15 bases between. Germline CDR1 and CDR2: MDHEN and SYDVKM. This CDR3 spans 15 amino acids. The CDR3 DNA follows: TGTGCCAGCCAACTAGGAGGGACTTCCTACAATGAGCAGTTCTTC. Protein product: CASQLGGTSYNEQFF.

This chain connects TRBV3-1 (or the pseudogene TRBV3-2) to TRBJ1-3; D is unresolved. The germline V gene has CDR1 LGHDT and CDR2 YNNKEL (reference sequence). V lost 3 bases and J 9 bases, leaving 12 bases between the germline ends. The CDR3 is 13 residues long. As DNA, the CDR3 is TGTGCCAGCAGCCACTCCGGCGGCGGCACCATATATTTT. It translates to CASSHSGGGTIYF.

The chain couples TRBV19 to TRBJ2-2, with TRBD1 matching 7 bases. The CDR3 has 14 amino acids. V dropped 5 bases and J dropped 5; count of bases not matched to a gene: 5. Germline V CDR1 and CDR2: LNHDA, SQIVND (reference sequence). The CDR3 region is CASSASGGTGELFF. The CDR3 DNA reads TGTGCCAGTAGTGCCTCAGGGGGAACCGGGGAGCTGTTTTTT. Full variable domain (rest looked up from reference TRBV19 and TRBJ2-2): DGGITQSPKYLFRKEGQNVTLSCEQNLNHDAMYWYRQDPGQGLRLIYYSQIVNDFQKGDIAEGYSVSREKKESFPLTVTSAQKNPTAFYLCASSASGGTGELFFGEGSRLTVL.

The V call is TRBV5-4, the J call TRBJ2-2; 9 bases are shared with TRBD1. Unmatched junction bases numbered 6, after V lost 4 bases and J lost 5 bases. This CDR3 region has 15 residues. Looked up from germline, CDR1 is SGHNT and CDR2 is YYREEE (reference sequence). The CDR3 region has the DNA TGTGCCAGCAGCCTGCGGGACAGGGTAACCGGGGAGCTGTTTTTT. Translated: CASSLRDRVTGELFF.

The V and J genes are TRBV27 and TRBJ2-2; 9 bases are shared with TRBD1. CDR3 size: 18 residues. Germline CDR1 reads MNHEY; CDR2 reads SMNVEV (reference sequence). Trimming took 3 bases from V and 2 from J; bases not matched to a gene: 10. In DNA, the CDR3 is TGTGCCAGCAGTTTTTTGGGACAGGGATGGAGCAACACCGGGGAGCTGTTTTTT. Its protein product is CASSFLGQGWSNTGELFF.